The 23 T cell receptor beta chains listed next were all sequenced from one sample in a study of T cells in Graves' hyperthyroidism and ophthalmopathy (dated by TCRdb to between 2018 and 2020). The method was multiplex PCR. TCRdb shows the sequencer as Illumina HiSeq 2000. The TCR beta CDR3 regions were amplified from RNA transcripts. The TCR CDR3 was subjected to a first round of RT-PCR using the HTBI primer set and the Qiagen OneStep RT-PCR kit. TCRdb trimmed public reads at Q25 via fastp, called clones via MiXCR and kept in-frame beta chains. A single entry per CDR3 protein holds the most common genes and DNA from its merged rows. Counted in this sample were about 570,000 distinct CDR3 sequences; around 15% of them appeared once. The ten largest clones take up approximately 14% of the sample. Sample: blood. The receptor source for this set is a woman in her 40s with Graves' hyperthyroidism.

This clonotype was observed a few times. The genes are TRBV5-6 and TRBJ2-2; 8 bases match TRBD2. In germline, CDR1 is SGHDT, CDR2 YYEEEE. This CDR3 region has 16 residues. V was clipped by 6 bases and J by 9 bases; unmatched bases: 16. This chain's CDR3 is CASTTTKAGGPRELFF. CDR3 coding DNA: TGTGCCAGCACCACGACTAAGGCGGGAGGTCCTCGGGAGCTGTTTTTT.

Many counts were recorded for this clonotype. The chain recombines TRBV28 with TRBJ2-1, with D possibly called TRBD1 or TRBD2 (5 bases each). The CDR3 is 14 residues long. Germline V lookup: CDR1 MDHEN, CDR2 SYDVKM. V was trimmed by 8 bases and J by 8 bases, leaving 19 bases between them. The CDR3 DNA is TGTGCCAGCTCCGGGACCGCCGGTTTTTATGAGCAGTTCTTC. The encoded protein is CASSGTAGFYEQFF.

The chain employs TRBV28 and TRBJ2-2; 8 bases match TRBD2. The germline CDR1 and CDR2 sequences are MDHEN and SYDVKM. There are 19 residues in the CDR3. Losses at the gene ends were 6 bases for V and 0 bases for J; bases not matched to a gene: 15. CDR3 sequence reads: CASSPGGGGGTTNTGELFF. CDR3 DNA sequence: TGTGCCAGCAGCCCCGGGGGGGGGGGAGGTACCACGAACACCGGGGAGCTGTTTTTT.

This clonotype was detected many times. The rearrangement joins TRBV6-2 or TRBV6-3 to TRBJ2-2, with 8 bases that match TRBD2. Germline loops: CDR1 MNHEY, CDR2 SVGEGT. V trimming: 7 bases; J trimming: 6 bases; junction bases outside the gene matches: 7. The CDR3 covers 14 residues. CDR3 in DNA: TGTGCCAGCACCGGAGCGGGAGTAGCCGGGGAGCTGTTTTTT. It specifies CASTGAGVAGELFF.

In its sample, this clonotype was seen many times. This chain joins TRBV7-2 and TRBJ2-1, with D tentatively TRBD2 (6 bases). V lost 6 bases, J lost 5 bases, and 11 bases lay in between. In germline, CDR1 is SGHTA, CDR2 FQGNSA. CDR3 length equals 13 residues. DNA for the CDR3: TGTGCCAGCAGTTACGGGAGAAACAATGAGCAGTTCTTC. Translated: CASSYGRNNEQFF.

There are many counts of this clonotype. The V gene is TRBV7-9, the J gene TRBJ1-2, with D tentatively TRBD1 (5 bases). The CDR3 has 14 residues. The V end lost 3 bases, the J end lost 8 bases, and 16 bases lay between the germline ends. The germline V gene encodes CDR1 SEHNR and CDR2 FQNEAQ (reference sequence). CDR3 DNA sequence: TGTGCCAGCAGCTTCCGGGACTCTTCTATAGGCTACACCTTC. It specifies CASSFRDSSIGYTF.

This clonotype was seen ten or more times. The genes are TRBV7-2 and TRBJ1-1; 8 bases match TRBD1. This CDR3 spans 14 amino acids. Germline CDR1 reads SGHTA; CDR2 reads FQGNSA. After removal of 4 bases from V and 2 bases from J, the junction contained 3 bases not matched to a gene. The CDR3 region is CASSSRGQNTEAFF. The CDR3 DNA is TGTGCCAGCAGCTCCAGGGGGCAAAACACTGAAGCTTTCTTT.

This clonotype was counted at least ten times. This chain connects TRBV6-1 to TRBJ2-7, with TRBD2 as a possible D gene (5 bases). This CDR3 spans 15 amino acids. Germline values: CDR1 MNHNS, CDR2 SASEGT. The V end lost 2 bases, the J end lost 5 bases, and 16 bases lay between the germline ends. CDR3 loop: CASSEIGRGIDEQYF. In DNA form, the CDR3 reads TGTGCCAGCAGTGAAATTGGACGGGGTATAGACGAGCAGTACTTC.

This clonotype was observed many times. The chain employs TRBV20-1 and TRBJ2-1; 7 positions match TRBD2. V was pared by 5 bases and J by 6 bases, with 13 bases of the junction left unmatched. CDR1 is DFQATT, CDR2 SNEGSKA, per germline (reference sequence). The length of the CDR3 is 15 residues. For the CDR3, the DNA is TGCAGTGCTCACCCCTCGTGGGAGGGCCGCAATGAGCAGTTCTTC. Translating gives CSAHPSWEGRNEQFF.

This clonotype occurred many times. The J gene is TRBJ1-2, the V gene TRBV7-9; weak D call: TRBD1 (6 bases). The V end was cut by 5 bases, the J end by 3 bases, with 10 bases between. CDR3 length equals 13 residues. CDR1 SEHNR and CDR2 FQNEAQ come from the germline V gene (reference sequence). DNA of the CDR3: TGTGCCAGCAGCCAACAGGGAGACTATGGCTACACCTTC. Translating it yields CASSQQGDYGYTF.

This clonotype occurred a few times. The chain couples TRBV5-6 to TRBJ1-5, with D possibly matching TRBD1 (6 bases). Per the germline V gene, CDR1 is SGHDT and CDR2 is YYEEEE. Trimming took off 3 bases at V and 2 bases at J, with 21 bases between the two ends. The CDR3 has 18 amino acids. The CDR3 DNA sequence: TGTGCCAGCAGCTCTGGCCAAACAGGGAATCGTGGCAATCAGCCCCAGCATTTT. Its translation is CASSSGQTGNRGNQPQHF. Supplemented by reference TRBV5-6 and TRBJ1-5, the full variable domain reads DAGVTQSPTHLIKTRGQQVTLRCSPKSGHDTVSWYQQALGQGPQFIFQYYEEEERQRGNFPDRFSGHQFPNYSSELNVNALLLGDSALYLCASSSGQTGNRGNQPQHFGDGTRLSIL.

There are many counts of this clonotype. This chain uses TRBV6-1 with TRBJ2-1; D possibly corresponds to TRBD2 (7 bases). Trimming pared 6 bases from V and 3 bases from J, leaving 15 bases between. The CDR3 spans 15 residues. Per the germline V gene, CDR1 is MNHNS and CDR2 is SASEGT. For the CDR3, the DNA is TGTGCCAGCAGAAAACAGGGCGGGGGCTACAATGAGCAGTTCTTC. Translating it yields CASRKQGGGYNEQFF.

This clonotype was recorded a few times. V usage is TRBV4-2 and J usage is TRBJ2-7; D is perhaps TRBD1 (5 bases). The CDR3 is made up of 19 amino acids. CDR1 and CDR2 from the germline V gene are LGHNA and YNFKEQ. V lost 2 bases, J lost 1 base, and 24 bases lay in between. CDR3 nucleotides: TGTGCCAGCAGCCAAAGTCCGCTCGAACCCGAAACAGGATCCTACGAGCAGTACTTC. The encoded protein is CASSQSPLEPETGSYEQYF.

The chain combines TRBV11-2 with TRBJ2-7; D may be TRBD2 (6 bases). The CDR3 is made up of 14 amino acids. CDR1 SGHAT and CDR2 FQNNGV come from the germline V gene. V gave up 2 bases and J gave up 6 bases, with 14 bases separating them. The CDR3 coding sequence is TGTGCCAGCAGCTTATGGCAGGGAGGAGGCGAGCAGTACTTC. It encodes CASSLWQGGGEQYF.

This clonotype was seen many times. The V and J genes are TRBV6-5 and TRBJ2-7; possible D gene TRBD2, 5 bases. Germline V gene sequence: CDR1 MNHEY, CDR2 SVGAGI. The CDR3 has 18 residues. The ends were cut back, 2 bases at V and 0 bases at J, with 20 bases in the middle. CDR3 residues: CASSYKRASPVSSYEQYF. CDR3 nucleotide sequence: TGTGCCAGCAGTTACAAACGGGCTAGCCCTGTAAGCTCCTACGAGCAGTACTTC.

This clonotype was picked up a small number of times. This chain uses TRBV6-1 with TRBJ2-3; 14 bases are shared with TRBD2. The CDR3 contains 22 residues. CDR1 is MNHNS and CDR2 is SASEGT in the germline V gene. V dropped 8 bases and J dropped 1; count of bases not matched to a gene: 23. This CDR3 is CASGASGGGTSGSLRGTDTQYF. In DNA form, the CDR3 reads TGTGCCAGCGGGGCGTCCGGGGGGGGGACTAGCGGGAGCTTAAGGGGCACAGATACGCAGTATTTT.

The J gene is TRBJ2-2, the V gene TRBV5-1; D is unclear. CDR1 and CDR2 (germline): SGHRS, YFSETQ. The CDR3 loop spans 15 amino acids. Trimming removed 0 bases from V and 3 bases from J, with 9 bases in between. The CDR3 loop is CASSLDGSDTGELFF. Here the CDR3 DNA reads TGCGCCAGCAGCTTGGACGGTTCGGACACCGGGGAGCTGTTTTTT.

This clonotype has more than one count but fewer than ten. The chain combines TRBV5-4 with TRBJ2-7, with D perhaps TRBD1 (6 bases). The CDR3 is 13 amino acids. Trimming took 0 bases from V and 7 from J, leaving 11 bases between them. Germline loops: CDR1 SGHNT, CDR2 YYREEE (reference sequence). For the CDR3, the DNA is TGTGCCAGCAGCTTGGGGACAGTAGGGGAGCAGTACTTC. This sequence encodes CASSLGTVGEQYF.

There are many counts of this clonotype. V usage is TRBV28 and J usage is TRBJ2-7; TRBD1 is a possible D gene (5 bases). V lost 6 bases and J 3 bases, leaving 9 bases between the germline ends. CDR1 and CDR2 (germline): MDHEN, SYDVKM. This CDR3 is 12 amino acids long. The CDR3 nucleotides are TGTGCCAGCAGACGAGACAGCTACGAGCAGTACTTC. It specifies CASRRDSYEQYF.

This clonotype was detected only once. The chain is built from TRBV20-1 and TRBJ2-1; 10 nucleotides match TRBD1. The J call could be wrong; TRBJ2-7 is a better fit for the DNA end. The CDR3 contains 14 residues. Germline V gene lookup returns CDR1 DFQATT and CDR2 SNEGSKA (reference sequence). In DNA form, the CDR3 reads TGCAGTGCTAGAGAGGGGACAGGGGCAGGTGAGCAGTACTTC. This gives the protein CSAREGTGAGEQYF.

This clonotype was counted at least ten times. J is TRBJ2-1 and V is TRBV7-9; D gene ambiguous. Looked up from germline, CDR1 is SEHNR and CDR2 is FQNEAQ (reference sequence). The CDR3 runs to 15 residues. V dropped 4 bases and J dropped 8 bases, with 18 bases sitting between them. The CDR3 coding sequence is TGTGCCAGCAGCTCAAAAGTTGGGCCGGTCGATGAGCAGTTCTTC. Translating it yields CASSSKVGPVDEQFF.

This clonotype has a count of ten or more. V gene TRBV2 combines with J gene TRBJ2-7, with TRBD2 identical over 8 bases. Germline V gene sequence: CDR1 SNHLY, CDR2 FYNNEI. This CDR3 spans 15 amino acids. The V segment lost 7 bases and the J segment 5 bases; nucleotides outside the gene matches: 13. CDR3 protein: CASILLAAALDEQYF. CDR3 nucleotides: TGTGCCAGCATTTTACTAGCGGCCGCCCTCGACGAGCAGTACTTC.

This clonotype has a handful of counts. The junction does not match germline at one end; this may be a read error. The rearrangement links TRBV13 to TRBJ1-1, with D possibly being TRBD1 (6 bases). This CDR3 has 16 amino acids. The germline V gene has CDR1 PRHDT and CDR2 FYEKMQ (reference sequence). CDR3 bases: TGTACCAGCAGCTTAGGCCGTCGGGGGGGCTCCCTTGAAGCTTTCTTT. Its protein is CTSSLGRRGGSLEAFF.